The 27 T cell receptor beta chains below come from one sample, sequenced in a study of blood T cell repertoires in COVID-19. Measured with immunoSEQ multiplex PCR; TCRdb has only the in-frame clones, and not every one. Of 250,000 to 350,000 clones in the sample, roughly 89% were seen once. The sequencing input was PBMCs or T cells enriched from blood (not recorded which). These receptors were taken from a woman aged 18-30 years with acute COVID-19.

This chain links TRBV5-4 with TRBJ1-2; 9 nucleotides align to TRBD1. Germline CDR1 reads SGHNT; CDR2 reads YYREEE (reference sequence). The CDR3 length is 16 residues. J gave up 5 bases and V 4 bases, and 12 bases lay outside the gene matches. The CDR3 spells CASSAPRDRVKYGYTF. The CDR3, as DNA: TGTGCCAGCAGCGCACCCCGGGACAGGGTAAAGTATGGCTACACCTTC.

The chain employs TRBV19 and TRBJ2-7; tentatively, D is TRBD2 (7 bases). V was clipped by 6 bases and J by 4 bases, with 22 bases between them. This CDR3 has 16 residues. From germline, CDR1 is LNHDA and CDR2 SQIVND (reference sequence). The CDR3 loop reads CASSPNRGGEGYEQYF. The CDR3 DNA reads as TGTGCCAGTAGCCCCAACAGAGGGGGGGAAGGGTACGAGCAGTACTTC.

The CDR3 nucleotides are TGTGCCATCAGTCTAATAACGGGAGAAACAGATACGCAGTATTTT. It encodes CAISLITGETDTQYF. The gene calls are TRBV10-3 and TRBJ2-3; D is perhaps TRBD2 (6 bases). The germline CDR1 and CDR2 sequences are ENHRY and SYGVKD. Trimming pared 5 bases from V and 3 bases from J, leaving 15 bases between. The CDR3 totals 15 residues.

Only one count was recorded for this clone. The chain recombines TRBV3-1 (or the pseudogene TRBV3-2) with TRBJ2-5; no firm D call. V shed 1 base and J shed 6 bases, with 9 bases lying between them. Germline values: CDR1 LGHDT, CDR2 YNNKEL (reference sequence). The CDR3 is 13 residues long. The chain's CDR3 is CASSQGEAQTQYF. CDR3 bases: TGTGCCAGCAGCCAAGGAGAAGCACAGACCCAGTACTTC.

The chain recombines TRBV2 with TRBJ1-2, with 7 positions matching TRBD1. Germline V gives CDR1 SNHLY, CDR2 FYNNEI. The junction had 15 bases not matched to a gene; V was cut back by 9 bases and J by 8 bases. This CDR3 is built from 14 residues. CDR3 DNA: TGTGCCAGTACTATTACATCGACAGGGAGCGGCTACACCTTC. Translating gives CASTITSTGSGYTF.

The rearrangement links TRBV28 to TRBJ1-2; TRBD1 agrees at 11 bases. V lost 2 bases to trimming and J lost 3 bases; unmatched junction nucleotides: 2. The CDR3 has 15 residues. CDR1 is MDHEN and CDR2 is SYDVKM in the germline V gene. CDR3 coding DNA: TGTGCCAGCAGTTTAGGGACAGGGGGGTACTATGGCTACACCTTC. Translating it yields CASSLGTGGYYGYTF.

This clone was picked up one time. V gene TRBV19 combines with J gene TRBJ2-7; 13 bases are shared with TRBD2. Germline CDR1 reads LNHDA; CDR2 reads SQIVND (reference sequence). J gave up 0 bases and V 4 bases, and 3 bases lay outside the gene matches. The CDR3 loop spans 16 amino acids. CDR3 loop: CASSKGLAGSSYEQYF. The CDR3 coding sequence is TGTGCCAGTAGTAAGGGACTAGCGGGGAGCTCCTACGAGCAGTACTTC.

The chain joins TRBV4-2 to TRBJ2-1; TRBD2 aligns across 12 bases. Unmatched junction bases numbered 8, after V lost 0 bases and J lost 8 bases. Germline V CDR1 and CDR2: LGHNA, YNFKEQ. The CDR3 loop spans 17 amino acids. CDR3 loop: CASSQDVASGRGDEQFF. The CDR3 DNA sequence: TGTGCCAGCAGCCAAGATGTGGCTAGCGGGAGGGGAGATGAGCAGTTCTTC.

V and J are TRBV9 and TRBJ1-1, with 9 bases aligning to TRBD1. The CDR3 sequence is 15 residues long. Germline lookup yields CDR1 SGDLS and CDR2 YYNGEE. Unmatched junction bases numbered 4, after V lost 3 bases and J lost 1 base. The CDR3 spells CASSGGQGWNTEAFF. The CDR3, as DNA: TGTGCCAGCAGCGGGGGACAGGGCTGGAACACTGAAGCTTTCTTT.

The CDR3 bases are TGTGCCACGGGGGACAGCACCTACGAGCAGTACTTC. Protein product: CATGDSTYEQYF. This chain connects TRBV24-1 to TRBJ2-7, with TRBD1 matching 7 bases. The CDR3 covers 12 residues. Germline CDR1 and CDR2: KGHDR and SFDVKD. V shed 10 bases, J shed 2 bases, and the junction held 4 bases outside the gene matches.

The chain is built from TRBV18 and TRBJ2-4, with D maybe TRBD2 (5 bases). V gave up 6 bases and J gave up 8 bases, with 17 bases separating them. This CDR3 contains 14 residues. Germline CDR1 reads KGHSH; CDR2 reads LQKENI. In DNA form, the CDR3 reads TGTGCCAGCTCGAGGGTCTCCTCATGGGACATTCAGTACTTC. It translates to CASSRVSSWDIQYF.

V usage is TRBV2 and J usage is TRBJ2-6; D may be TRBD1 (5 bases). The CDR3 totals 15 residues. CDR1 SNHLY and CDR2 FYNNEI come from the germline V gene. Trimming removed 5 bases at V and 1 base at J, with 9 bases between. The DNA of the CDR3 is TGTGCCAGCAGTTTCCAGGGTTCTGGGGCCAACGTCCTGACTTTC. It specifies CASSFQGSGANVLTF.

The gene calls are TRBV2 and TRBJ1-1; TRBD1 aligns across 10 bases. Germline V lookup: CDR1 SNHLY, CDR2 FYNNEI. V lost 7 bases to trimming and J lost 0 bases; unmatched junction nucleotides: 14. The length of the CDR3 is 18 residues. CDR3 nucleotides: TGTGCCAGCATCGAGGGGGTCGCCGGGACAGGGGTGAACACTGAAGCTTTCTTT. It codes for CASIEGVAGTGVNTEAFF.

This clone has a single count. DNA of the CDR3: TGTGCCAGCAGCTTCAAGCGGGAGTGGGAGACCCAGTACTTC. Translation gives CASSFKREWETQYF. The rearrangement uses TRBV13 and TRBJ2-5, with 8 bases that match TRBD2. The CDR3 is made up of 14 amino acids. The germline CDR1 and CDR2 sequences are PRHDT and FYEKMQ (reference sequence). The junction had 5 bases not matched to a gene; V was cut back by 3 bases and J by 5 bases.

CDR3 residues: CASRPPGNQPQHF. The CDR3 nucleotides are TGTGCCAGCAGGCCCCCAGGCAATCAGCCCCAGCATTTT. This sequence joins TRBV28 and TRBJ1-5; unclear D gene. Trimming shortened V by 6 bases and J by 2 bases, and 8 bases separated the two germline ends. The germline CDR1 and CDR2 sequences are MDHEN and SYDVKM. This CDR3 is 13 amino acids long. Supplemented by reference TRBV28 and TRBJ1-5, the full variable domain reads DVKVTQSSRYLVKRTGEKVFLECVQDMDHENMFWYRQDPGLGLRLIYFSYDVKMKEKGDIPEGYSVSREKKERFSLILESASTNQTSMYLCASRPPGNQPQHFGDGTRLSIL.

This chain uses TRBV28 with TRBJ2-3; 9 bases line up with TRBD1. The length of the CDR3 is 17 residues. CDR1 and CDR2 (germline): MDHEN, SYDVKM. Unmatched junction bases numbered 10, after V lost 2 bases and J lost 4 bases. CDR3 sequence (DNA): TGTGCCAGCAGTTTACCCCTTACAGGGGGCAGGTCAGATACGCAGTATTTT. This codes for CASSLPLTGGRSDTQYF.

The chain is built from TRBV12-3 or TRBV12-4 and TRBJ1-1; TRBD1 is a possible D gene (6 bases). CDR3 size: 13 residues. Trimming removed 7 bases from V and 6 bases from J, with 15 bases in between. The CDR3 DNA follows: TGTGCCAGCACCCCCGGTGGGGGCGCTGAAGCTTTCTTT. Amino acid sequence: CASTPGGGAEAFF.

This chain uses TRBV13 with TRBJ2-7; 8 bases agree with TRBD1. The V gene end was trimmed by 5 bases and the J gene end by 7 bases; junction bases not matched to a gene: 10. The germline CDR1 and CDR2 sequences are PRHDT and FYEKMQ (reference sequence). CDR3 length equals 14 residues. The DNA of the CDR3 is TGTGCCAGCAGCCTCCGGGACAGGCGTATGGAGCAGTACTTC. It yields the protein CASSLRDRRMEQYF.

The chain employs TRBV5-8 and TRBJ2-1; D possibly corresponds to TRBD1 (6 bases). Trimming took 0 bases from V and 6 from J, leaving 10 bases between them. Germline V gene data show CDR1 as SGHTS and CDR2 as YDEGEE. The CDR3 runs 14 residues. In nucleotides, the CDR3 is TGTGCCAGCAGCTTGGAACGCAGGGGCAATGAGCAGTTCTTC. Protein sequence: CASSLERRGNEQFF. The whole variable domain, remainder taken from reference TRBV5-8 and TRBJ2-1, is EAGVTQSPTHLIKTRGQQATLRCSPISGHTSVYWYQQALGLGLQFLLWYDEGEERNRGNFPPRFSGRQFPNYSSELNVNALELEDSALYLCASSLERRGNEQFFGPGTRLTVL.

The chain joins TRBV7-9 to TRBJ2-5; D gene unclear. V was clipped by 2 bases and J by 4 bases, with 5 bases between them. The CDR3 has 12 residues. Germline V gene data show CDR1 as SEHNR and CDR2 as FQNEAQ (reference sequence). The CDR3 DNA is TGTGCCAGCAGCTTAAAACTAGAGACCCAGTACTTC. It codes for CASSLKLETQYF.

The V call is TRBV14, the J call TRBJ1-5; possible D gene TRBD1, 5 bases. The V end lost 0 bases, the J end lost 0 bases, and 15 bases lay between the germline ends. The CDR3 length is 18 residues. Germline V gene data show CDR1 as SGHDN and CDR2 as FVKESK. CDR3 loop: CASSQEARRGYSNQPQHF. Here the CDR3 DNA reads TGTGCCAGCAGCCAAGAAGCCAGGAGGGGATATAGCAATCAGCCCCAGCATTTT.

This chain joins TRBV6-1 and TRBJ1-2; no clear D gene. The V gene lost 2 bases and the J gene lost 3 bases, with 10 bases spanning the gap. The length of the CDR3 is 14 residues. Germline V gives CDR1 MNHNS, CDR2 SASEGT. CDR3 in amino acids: CASSEPQVYYGYTF. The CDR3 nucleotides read TGTGCCAGCAGTGAACCCCAGGTTTACTATGGCTACACCTTC.

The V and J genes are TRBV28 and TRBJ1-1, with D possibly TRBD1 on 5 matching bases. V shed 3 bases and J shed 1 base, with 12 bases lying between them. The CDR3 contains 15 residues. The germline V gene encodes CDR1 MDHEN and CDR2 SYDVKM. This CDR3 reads CASSFGGGRNTEAFF. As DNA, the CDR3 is TGTGCCAGCAGTTTTGGGGGGGGAAGGAACACTGAAGCTTTCTTT.

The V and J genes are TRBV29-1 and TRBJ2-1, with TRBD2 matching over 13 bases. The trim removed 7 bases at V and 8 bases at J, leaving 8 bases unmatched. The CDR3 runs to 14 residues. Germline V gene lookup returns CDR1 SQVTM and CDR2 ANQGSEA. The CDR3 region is CSGIRLAGGHEQFF. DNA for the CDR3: TGCAGCGGTATTAGACTAGCGGGAGGCCATGAGCAGTTCTTC.

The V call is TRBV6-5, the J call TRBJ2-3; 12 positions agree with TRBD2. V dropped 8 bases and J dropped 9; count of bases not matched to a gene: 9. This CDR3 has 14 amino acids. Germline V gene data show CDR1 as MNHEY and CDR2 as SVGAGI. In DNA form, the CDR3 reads TGTGCCAGCTTACAAAGACTAGCGGGAGACACGCAGTATTTT. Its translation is CASLQRLAGDTQYF.

The CDR3 here is CASSPGQERQPQHF. CDR3 nucleotide sequence: TGCGCCAGCAGCCCGGGACAGGAACGTCAGCCCCAGCATTTT. This sequence joins TRBV5-1 and TRBJ1-5, with 8 bases lining up with TRBD1. The ends lost 4 bases at V and 6 bases at J; junction bases unmatched: 6. The CDR3 spans 14 residues. Germline assignment: CDR1 SGHRS and CDR2 YFSETQ.

CDR3 sequence reads: CATRGSNTEAFF. In nucleotides, the CDR3 is TGTGCCACCAGGGGCAGCAACACTGAAGCTTTCTTT. The rearrangement uses TRBV24-1 and TRBJ1-1; unclear D gene. Looked up from germline, CDR1 is KGHDR and CDR2 is SFDVKD. The CDR3 contains 12 residues. Trimming left V 7 bases short and J 2 bases short, with 7 bases between.